The 27 T cell receptor beta chains listed next were all sequenced from one sample in a study of T cell responses to AZD1222 COVID-19 vaccine. The method was immunoSEQ multiplex PCR; TCRdb's version includes in-frame clones alone and lacks a portion of them. The sample lists about 120,000 clones; over 75% were seen once. Material: peripheral blood, obtained on day 0 of MenACWY control vaccination. Receptor source: an adult in good health.

The V gene is TRBV11-2, the J gene TRBJ1-2; 7 bases map to TRBD1. The CDR3 length is 13 residues. Germline V lookup: CDR1 SGHAT, CDR2 FQNNGV. V trimming: 5 bases; J trimming: 8 bases; junction bases outside the gene matches: 8. Here the CDR3 reads CASSLDRASGYTF. The DNA of the CDR3 is TGTGCCAGCAGCCTCGACAGGGCGTCCGGCTACACCTTC.

V and J are TRBV4-3 and TRBJ1-6, with D possibly TRBD1 on 6 matching bases. The V end was cut by 0 bases, the J end by 10 bases, with 10 bases between. Per germline, CDR1 LGHNA and CDR2 YSLEER. CDR3 length equals 14 residues. The CDR3 DNA reads as TGCGCCAGCAGCCAAGAAGGGGGGAGGTCACCCCTCCACTTT. Amino acids: CASSQEGGRSPLHF.

The chain employs TRBV3-1 (or the pseudogene TRBV3-2) and TRBJ1-1; 7 positions agree with TRBD1. V was pared by 4 bases and J by 3 bases, with 11 bases of the junction left unmatched. The CDR3 sequence is 16 residues long. The germline gives CDR1 LGHDT, CDR2 YNNKEL (reference sequence). CDR3 bases: TGTGCCAGCAGCCCCCTAAACAGGGGAGGGGACACTGAAGCTTTCTTT. Encoded protein: CASSPLNRGGDTEAFF.

The chain couples TRBV19 to TRBJ2-7, with 7 positions matching TRBD2. V lost 2 bases to trimming and J lost 3 bases; unmatched junction nucleotides: 7. The CDR3 is made up of 15 amino acids. CDR1 and CDR2 (germline): LNHDA, SQIVND (reference sequence). CDR3 DNA: TGTGCCAGTAGTATAATGGGAGGGCAGGGCTACGAGCAGTACTTC. Protein sequence: CASSIMGGQGYEQYF.

The chain joins TRBV5-6 to TRBJ1-2; TRBD1 agrees at 9 bases. After removal of 3 bases from V and 1 base from J, the junction contained 4 bases not matched to a gene. This CDR3 spans 15 amino acids. CDR1 and CDR2 from the germline V gene are SGHDT and YYEEEE. The CDR3 sequence: CASSYRDRVNYGYTF. DNA for the CDR3: TGTGCCAGCAGCTACCGGGACAGGGTTAACTATGGCTACACCTTC.

The V gene is TRBV9, the J gene TRBJ1-3; D is perhaps TRBD1 (5 bases). Trimming removed 6 bases at V and 4 bases at J, with 11 bases between. The CDR3 has 13 residues. The germline V gene encodes CDR1 SGDLS and CDR2 YYNGEE. CDR3 coding DNA: TGTGCCAGCAATGAGGGGCAGGGAAACACCATATATTTT. Protein: CASNEGQGNTIYF.

About this clone: Possible read error: a much larger clone is one base away. This chain connects TRBV4-3 to TRBJ2-5; 7 bases agree with TRBD1. Germline loops: CDR1 LGHNA, CDR2 YSLEER. V lost 3 bases and J lost 1; bases outside the gene matches: 8. The CDR3 length is 16 residues. For the CDR3, the DNA is TGCGCCAGCAGCCACGACGGCCCAGGGGGCCAAGAGACCCAGTACTTC. It specifies CASSHDGPGGQETQYF.

V and J are TRBV4-3 and TRBJ1-4; 10 positions agree with TRBD1. Trimming cost V 5 bases and J 8 bases; bases outside gene matches: 2. The CDR3 is 13 residues long. In germline, CDR1 is LGHNA, CDR2 YSLEER. The CDR3 loop reads CASSDRGLEKLFF. The CDR3 DNA follows: TGCGCCAGCAGCGACAGGGGGCTAGAAAAACTGTTTTTT.

CDR3 DNA sequence: TGTGCCAGCAGTGAACCCCCCCAGGGACAGGGGGCTTCAAGGGATGGCTACACCTTC. This sequence encodes CASSEPPQGQGASRDGYTF. The chain combines TRBV6-1 with TRBJ1-2, with TRBD1 matching over 12 bases. Germline-derived CDR1 and CDR2 are MNHNS and SASEGT. V lost 2 bases, J lost 6 bases, and 16 bases stayed unmatched. This CDR3 comprises 19 residues.

V and J are TRBV7-2 and TRBJ2-7; 8 nucleotides align to TRBD1. The CDR3 runs to 14 residues. The ends lost 5 bases at V and 6 bases at J; junction bases unmatched: 9. Germline-derived CDR1 and CDR2 are SGHTA and FQGNSA. CDR3: CASSRGTGPSEQYF. The CDR3 DNA reads TGTGCCAGCAGCCGCGGGACAGGCCCCAGCGAGCAGTACTTC.

The chain couples TRBV6-5 to TRBJ2-1, with 9 bases aligning to TRBD2. The length of the CDR3 is 15 residues. The germline CDR1 and CDR2 sequences are MNHEY and SVGAGI. V was pared by 6 bases and J by 5 bases, with 8 bases of the junction left unmatched. This CDR3 is CASSLSGGSNNEQFF. CDR3 sequence (DNA): TGTGCCAGCAGCTTAAGCGGGGGGTCTAACAATGAGCAGTTCTTC.

The chain links TRBV9 to TRBJ1-6; a weak D match, TRBD1 (5 bases). This CDR3 contains 17 residues. Per germline, CDR1 SGDLS and CDR2 YYNGEE. With 0 bases removed from V and 9 bases from J, the gap between germline ends came to 19 bases. The CDR3 reads CASSVGASGRGTSPLHF. The CDR3 nucleotides read TGTGCCAGCAGCGTAGGCGCCTCAGGACGGGGGACTTCACCCCTCCACTTT. Combining the CDR3 with reference TRBV9 and TRBJ1-6 gives the whole variable domain DSGVTQTPKHLITATGQRVTLRCSPRSGDLSVYWYQQSLDQGLQFLIQYYNGEERAKGNILERFSAQQFPDLHSELNLSSLELGDSALYFCASSVGASGRGTSPLHFGNGTRLTVT.

V is TRBV7-2 and J is TRBJ2-1; TRBD1 aligns across 11 bases. The germline gives CDR1 SGHTA, CDR2 FQGNSA. The trim removed 4 bases at V and 9 bases at J, leaving 8 bases unmatched. The CDR3 runs to 15 residues. Here the CDR3 DNA reads TGTGCCAGCAGCTCCTCCGGGACAGGGGGTTTTGAGCAGTTCTTC. Its translation is CASSSSGTGGFEQFF.

This chain joins TRBV25-1 and TRBJ1-5; D is undetermined. From germline, CDR1 is MGHDK and CDR2 SYGVNS. V dropped 4 bases and J dropped 7 bases, with 17 bases sitting between them. This CDR3 spans 15 amino acids. The CDR3 DNA sequence: TGTGCCAGCAGTGGAGACATGGCGGGAGGGCAGCCCCAGCATTTT. It translates to CASSGDMAGGQPQHF. The whole variable domain, remainder taken from reference TRBV25-1 and TRBJ1-5, is EADIYQTPRYLVIGTGKKITLECSQTMGHDKMYWYQQDPGMELHLIHYSYGVNSTEKGDLSSESTVSRIRTEHFPLTLESARPSHTSQYLCASSGDMAGGQPQHFGDGTRLSIL.

CDR3 residues: CASSEGRSQAYEQYF. CDR3 DNA sequence: TGTGCCAGCAGTGAAGGACGGAGCCAAGCCTACGAGCAGTACTTC. The chain carries TRBV2 and TRBJ2-7; unclear D gene. The CDR3 runs 15 residues. Germline V gives CDR1 SNHLY, CDR2 FYNNEI. V lost 1 base to trimming and J lost 2 bases, with 12 bases between them.

The rearrangement uses TRBV7-8 and TRBJ1-4, with D possibly TRBD1 on 6 matching bases. Germline CDR1 SGHVS, CDR2 FQNEAQ. V was shortened by 5 bases and J by 8 bases, with 21 bases between the two germline ends. This CDR3 contains 16 residues. DNA of the CDR3: TGTGCCAGCAGCGTGAGGGGGGCGCGGACGGGAGAAAAACTGTTTTTT. Amino acid sequence: CASSVRGARTGEKLFF.

The V call is TRBV5-4, the J call TRBJ1-2; the match to TRBD1 covers 9 bases. J gave up 4 bases and V 4 bases, and 8 bases lay outside the gene matches. The CDR3 is 15 residues long. Germline CDR1 SGHNT, CDR2 YYREEE (reference sequence). Here the CDR3 reads CASSNRDRVSYGYTF. The CDR3 coding sequence is TGTGCCAGCAGCAACCGGGACAGGGTTAGCTATGGCTACACCTTC.

The chain uses TRBV7-2 and TRBJ1-4; D ambiguous. V was trimmed by 3 bases and J by 8 bases, leaving 10 bases between them. Germline assignment: CDR1 SGHTA and CDR2 FQGNSA. This CDR3 has 13 residues. Here the CDR3 DNA reads TGTGCCAGCAGCTTTGGGATGAGGGAAAAACTGTTTTTT. Residues: CASSFGMREKLFF.

V is TRBV18 and J is TRBJ2-7; TRBD2 might be the D (7 bases). Trimming took off 5 bases at V and 3 bases at J, with 20 bases between the two ends. CDR3 length equals 16 residues. Germline V gene sequence: CDR1 KGHSH, CDR2 LQKENI. CDR3 amino acids: CASSTNPGGAFYEQYF. For the CDR3, the DNA is TGTGCCAGCTCAACAAACCCGGGGGGCGCTTTCTACGAGCAGTACTTC. Full variable domain (missing parts from reference TRBV18 and TRBJ2-7): NAGVMQNPRHLVRRRGQEARLRCSPMKGHSHVYWYRQLPEEGLKFMVYLQKENIIDESGMPKERFSAEFPKEGPSILRIQQVVRGDSAAYFCASSTNPGGAFYEQYFGPGTRLTVT.

This clone was picked up a small number of times. The rearrangement uses TRBV14 and TRBJ2-7, with D unclear. This CDR3 contains 16 residues. Germline V gene lookup returns CDR1 SGHDN and CDR2 FVKESK. V gave up 1 base and J gave up 3 bases, with 16 bases separating them. CDR3 nucleotide sequence: TGTGCCAGCAGCCAAGGTTTCGGACGGCCGGACTACGAGCAGTACTTC. It specifies CASSQGFGRPDYEQYF.

This clone was picked up one time. The chain has TRBV5-6 and TRBJ1-1; tentative D call: TRBD1 (6 bases). The germline gives CDR1 SGHDT, CDR2 YYEEEE. This CDR3 has 12 residues. Trimming removed 3 bases at V and 7 bases at J, with 10 bases between. CDR3 in amino acids: CASSSRGGEAFF. As DNA, the CDR3 is TGTGCCAGCAGCTCCAGGGGAGGTGAAGCTTTCTTT.

The V call is TRBV18, the J call TRBJ1-1; TRBD1 matches at 9 bases. Trimming took 3 bases from V and 5 from J; bases not matched to a gene: 10. In germline, CDR1 is KGHSH, CDR2 LQKENI. The CDR3 covers 16 residues. The CDR3 loop reads CASSPSRTGVETEAFF. The CDR3 region has the DNA TGTGCCAGCTCACCGTCCAGGACAGGGGTCGAAACTGAAGCTTTCTTT.

The table lists this clone with a count of one. The V gene is TRBV21-1, the J gene TRBJ2-5; the table's D call of TRBD2 was not tested on the DNA. TRBV21-1 is a pseudogene. This CDR3 contains 15 residues. This CDR3 is CASSKVAGGPETQYF. CDR3 sequence (DNA): TGTGCCAGCAGCAAAGTAGCGGGGGGGCCCGAGACCCAGTACTTC.

The chain is built from TRBV9 and TRBJ2-5, with 11 nucleotides matching TRBD2. The V gene end was trimmed by 0 bases and the J gene end by 0 bases; junction bases not matched to a gene: 7. In germline, CDR1 is SGDLS, CDR2 YYNGEE. The CDR3 totals 18 residues. Written as DNA, the CDR3 is TGTGCCAGCAGCGTAGCTCCTAGCGGGGGGCCGTACCAAGAGACCCAGTACTTC. Residues: CASSVAPSGGPYQETQYF. Looking up the rest from reference TRBV9 and TRBJ2-5 gives the full variable domain: DSGVTQTPKHLITATGQRVTLRCSPRSGDLSVYWYQQSLDQGLQFLIQYYNGEERAKGNILERFSAQQFPDLHSELNLSSLELGDSALYFCASSVAPSGGPYQETQYFGPGTRLLVL.

The rearrangement links TRBV9 to TRBJ1-2; D may be TRBD1 (5 bases). Trimming removed 4 bases from V and 6 bases from J, with 22 bases in between. In germline, CDR1 is SGDLS, CDR2 YYNGEE. The CDR3 loop spans 16 amino acids. This chain's CDR3 is CASSSGDLAGSNGYTF. CDR3 sequence (DNA): TGTGCCAGCAGCTCTGGGGACTTGGCAGGGTCCAATGGCTACACCTTC. The full variable domain, completed using reference TRBV9 and TRBJ1-2, is DSGVTQTPKHLITATGQRVTLRCSPRSGDLSVYWYQQSLDQGLQFLIQYYNGEERAKGNILERFSAQQFPDLHSELNLSSLELGDSALYFCASSSGDLAGSNGYTFGSGTRLTVV.

The chain employs TRBV10-3 and TRBJ1-2; D not certain. CDR1 ENHRY and CDR2 SYGVKD come from the germline V gene. Deletions cut 6 bases from V and 4 bases from J, with 9 bases between. The CDR3 length is 12 residues. The CDR3 bases are TGTGCCATCAGCCGGGAAATCTATGGCTACACCTTC. Its protein is CAISREIYGYTF.

This chain connects TRBV10-3 to TRBJ2-5; 9 bases agree with TRBD1. The CDR3 sequence is 15 residues long. Germline trimming cut 3 bases from V and 3 bases from J; bases unmatched to any gene: 5. Germline assignment: CDR1 ENHRY and CDR2 SYGVKD. CDR3 sequence: CAISDLTGGKETQYF. The CDR3 DNA reads as TGTGCCATCAGTGATCTTACAGGGGGCAAAGAGACCCAGTACTTC.